Sequencing of this T cell receptor beta chain was carried out in a study of T-cell memory formation after mild COVID-19. MiXCR was run by TCRdb on the 5' RACE reads, yielding one entry per CDR3 protein. There are under 200,000 distinct CDR3 sequences in the sample; roughly 31% occur only once, and around 12% lies in the top ten. Study results and limitations: Of the contracting clones, CD4+ ones lay mainly in CM and EM, and CD8+ ones in EMRA.

This clonotype was detected only a few times. The target antigen is unknown. This clonotype originated in an adult woman who had mild COVID-19 (a few samples of this study predate the infection). Cell type and time point are not known. The sequenced sample was PBMCs or a T cell subset sorted from them (not recorded which).

CDR3 loop: CASSLVSPAGQETQYF. The CDR3, as DNA: TGTGCCAGCAGCTTAGTAAGTCCAGCGGGGCAAGAGACCCAGTACTTC. V is TRBV7-6 and J is TRBJ2-5; TRBD2 matches at 7 bases. This CDR3 contains 16 residues. Germline V lookup: CDR1 SGHVS, CDR2 FNYEAQ. V shed 1 base and J 2 bases; nucleotides not matched to a gene: 7.